The sequence of this TCR beta chain was determined in a study of long-term antiretroviral therapy in people with HIV. About the research overall: About a decade before 2015, the earliest samples were taken when ART was typically delayed. Findings and limits, study-wide: All time points showed a repertoire dominated by clones expanded before ART.

Each HIV participant was treated in the United States. The authors ran the immunoSEQ assay, v3.0, at survey level. The assay was immunoSEQ multiplex PCR, and TCRdb's table has in-frame clones only and misses some. The profile shows about 21,000 clones, 84% of them singletons. Per the germline V gene, CDR1 is LNHDA and CDR2 is SQIVND (reference sequence). V gave up 8 bases and J gave up 0 bases, with 8 bases separating them. CDR3 length equals 14 residues. Comments on this clone: Its antigen is still unknown.

The TCR sequence derives from a man aged 18 to 30 with HIV. The chain employs TRBV19 and TRBJ1-6; a possible D gene is TRBD1 (5 bases). Material: unsorted PBMCs, obtained 0.9 years after starting antiretroviral therapy. CDR3 region: CASRGSSYNSPLHF. The CDR3 DNA is TGTGCCAGTCGGGGCAGCTCCTATAATTCACCCCTCCACTTT.